This paragraph reports one T cell receptor beta chain. Its target is not known. The data belong to a study of cytomegalovirus exposure and HLA in healthy donors. Broader study findings: The classifier, whose performance was assessed in both the original and validation cohorts, reportedly diagnosed cytomegalovirus status with high specificity and sensitivity. Among the sequence variants, a highly shared cluster was likely an artifact of sequencing.

PCR involved 60 Vbeta and 13 Jbeta primers. This table comes from immunoSEQ multiplex PCR, and its TCRdb copy is limited to in-frame clones, with some not included. The sample holds around 62,000 clones, 80% to 90% seen once. Germline V CDR1 and CDR2: MNHNS, SASEGT. This CDR3 has 11 residues. V shed 6 bases and J shed 5 bases, with 4 bases lying between them. The chain combines TRBV6-1 with TRBJ2-2; no clear D gene. Input material: PBMCs. The source of this sequence is a woman in her twenties or thirties in good health and CMV-seronegative. For the CDR3, the DNA is TGTGCCAGCAGAGAGACCGGGGAGCTGTTTTTT. Encoded protein: CASRETGELFF.